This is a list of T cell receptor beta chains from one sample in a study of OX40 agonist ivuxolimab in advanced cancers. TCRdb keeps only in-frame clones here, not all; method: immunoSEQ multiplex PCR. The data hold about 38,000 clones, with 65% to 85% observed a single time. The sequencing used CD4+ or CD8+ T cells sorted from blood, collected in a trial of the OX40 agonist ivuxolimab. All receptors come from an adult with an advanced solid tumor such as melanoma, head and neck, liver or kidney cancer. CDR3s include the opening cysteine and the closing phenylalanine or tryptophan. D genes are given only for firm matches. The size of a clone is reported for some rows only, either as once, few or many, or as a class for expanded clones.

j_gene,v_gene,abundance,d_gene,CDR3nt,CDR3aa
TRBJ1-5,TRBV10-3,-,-,TGTGCCATCAGTGAGTCGCGGGGGGGCGATCAGCCCCAGCATTTT,CAISESRGGDQPQHF
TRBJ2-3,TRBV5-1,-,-,TGCGCCAGCAGACAGCCGGGACAAACAGATACGCAGTATTTT,CASRQPGQTDTQYF
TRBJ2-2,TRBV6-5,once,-,TGTGCCAGTCAAGCGGCGAACACCGGGGAGCTGTTTTTT,CASQAANTGELFF
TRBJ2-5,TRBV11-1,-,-,TGTGCCAGCAGCCCCGGGACGAAAGAGACCCAGTACTTC,CASSPGTKETQYF
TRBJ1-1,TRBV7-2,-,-,TGTGCCAGCAGCTTCGGCCCGAGCGCTGAAGCTTTCTTT,CASSFGPSAEAFF
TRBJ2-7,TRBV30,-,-,TGTGCCTGGAATAAGGGTCTGGAGGAGCAGTACTTC,CAWNKGLEEQYF
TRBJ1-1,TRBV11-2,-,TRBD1,TGTGCCAGCAGCTGGAGGGACAGTAGAGCCCCTGAAGCTTTCTTT,CASSWRDSRAPEAFF
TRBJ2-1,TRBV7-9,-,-,TGTGCCAGCAGCTCACGACTAGAGAGGAATGAGCAGTTCTTC,CASSSRLERNEQFF
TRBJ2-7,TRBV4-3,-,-,TGCGCCAGCAGCCGAGTTGGAGCGCGAGGATACTACGAGCAGTACTTC,CASSRVGARGYYEQYF
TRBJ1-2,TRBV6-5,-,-,TGTGCCAGCAGTTACTCTAGGGACAATGGCTACACCTTC,CASSYSRDNGYTF
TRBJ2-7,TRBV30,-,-,TGTGCCTGGAGCCAGGGACGCGAGCAGTACTTC,CAWSQGREQYF
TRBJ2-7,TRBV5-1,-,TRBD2,TGCGCCAGCAGCTTCACTAGCGGGGTCTACGAGCAGTACTTC,CASSFTSGVYEQYF
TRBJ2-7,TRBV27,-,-,TGTGCCAGCAGTTTTCAGACCAGGAGCTCCTACGAGCAGTACTTC,CASSFQTRSSYEQYF
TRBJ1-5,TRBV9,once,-,TGTGCCAGCAGCGTAAATAGCAATCAGCCCCAGCATTTT,CASSVNSNQPQHF
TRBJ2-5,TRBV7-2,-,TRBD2,TGTGCCAGCAGCTGGACTAGCCGGACCCAGTACTTC,CASSWTSRTQYF
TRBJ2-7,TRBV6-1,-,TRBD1,TGTGCCAGCAGCCGTGGACAGGGAGTAACGTACGAGCAGTACTTC,CASSRGQGVTYEQYF
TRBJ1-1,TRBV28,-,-,TGTGCCAGCAGTTCCGGGACCCAGGGTAGGGAAGCTTTCTTT,CASSSGTQGREAFF
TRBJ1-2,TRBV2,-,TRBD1,TGTGCCGAGGGGGGCCTTAGGACAGGGGGAAGCTATGGCTACACCTTC,CAEGGLRTGGSYGYTF
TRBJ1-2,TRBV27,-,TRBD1,TGTGCCAGCAGTTCACAGGGGGCAGGTACGCAGTTGGGCTACACCTTC,CASSSQGAGTQLGYTF
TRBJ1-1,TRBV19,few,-,TGTGCCAGTAGTCCCCGGGGACCTAACACTGAAGCTTTCTTT,CASSPRGPNTEAFF
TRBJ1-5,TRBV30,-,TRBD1,TGTGCCTGGAGCAGGGGGAACAATCAGCCCCAGCATTTT,CAWSRGNNQPQHF
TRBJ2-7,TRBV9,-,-,TGTGCCAGCAGCCCCGGTGGGGGGCACGAGCAGTACTTC,CASSPGGGHEQYF
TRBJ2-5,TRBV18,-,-,TGTGCCAGCTCACCACCGAGGCAAGAAGGAGAGACCCAGTACTTC,CASSPPRQEGETQYF
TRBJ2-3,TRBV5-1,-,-,TGCGCCAGCAGCACCGCTCTGGGGCCCACAGATACGCAGTATTTT,CASSTALGPTDTQYF
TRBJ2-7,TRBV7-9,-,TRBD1,TGTGCCAGCAGCTTTGGGACAGGGGGTAACGAGCAGTACTTC,CASSFGTGGNEQYF
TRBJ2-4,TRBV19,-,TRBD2,TGTGCCAGTAGTACCCATAGCGGGGGGATAGCCAAAAACATTCAGTACTTC,CASSTHSGGIAKNIQYF
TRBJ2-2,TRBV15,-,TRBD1,TGTGCCACCAGCCCTCGACAGGGGTGGACCGGGGAGCTGTTTTTT,CATSPRQGWTGELFF
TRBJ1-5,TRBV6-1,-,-,TGTGCCAGCAGTGAAGCGGGGGGCCATCAGCCCCAGCATTTT,CASSEAGGHQPQHF
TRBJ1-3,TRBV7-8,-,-,TGTGCCAGCAGCTCTTTACCTGGTGGACAGCCCTCTGGAAACACCATATATTTT,CASSSLPGGQPSGNTIYF